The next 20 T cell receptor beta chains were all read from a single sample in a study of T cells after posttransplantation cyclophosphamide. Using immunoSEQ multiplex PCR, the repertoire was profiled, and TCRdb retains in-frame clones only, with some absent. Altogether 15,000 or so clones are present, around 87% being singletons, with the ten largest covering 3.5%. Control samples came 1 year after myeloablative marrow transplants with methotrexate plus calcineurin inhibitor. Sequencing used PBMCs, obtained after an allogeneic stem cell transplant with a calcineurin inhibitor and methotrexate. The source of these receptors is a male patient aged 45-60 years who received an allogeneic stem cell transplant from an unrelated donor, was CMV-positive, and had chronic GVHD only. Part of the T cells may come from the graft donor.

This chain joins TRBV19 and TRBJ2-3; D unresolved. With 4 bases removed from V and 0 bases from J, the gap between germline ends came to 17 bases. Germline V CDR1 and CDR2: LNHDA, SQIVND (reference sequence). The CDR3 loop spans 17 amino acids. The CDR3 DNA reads TGTGCCAGTAGTAAAGAACACCTGATGCTTAGCACAGATACGCAGTATTTT. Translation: CASSKEHLMLSTDTQYF. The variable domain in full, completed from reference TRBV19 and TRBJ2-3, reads DGGITQSPKYLFRKEGQNVTLSCEQNLNHDAMYWYRQDPGQGLRLIYYSQIVNDFQKGDIAEGYSVSREKKESFPLTVTSAQKNPTAFYLCASSKEHLMLSTDTQYFGPGTRLTVL.

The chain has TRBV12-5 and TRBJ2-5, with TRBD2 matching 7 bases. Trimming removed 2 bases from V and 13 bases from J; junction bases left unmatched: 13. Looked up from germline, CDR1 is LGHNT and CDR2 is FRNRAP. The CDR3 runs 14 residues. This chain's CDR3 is CASGLPRRGLPLYF. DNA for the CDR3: TGTGCTAGTGGTTTGCCACGGAGGGGACTACCCTTGTACTTC. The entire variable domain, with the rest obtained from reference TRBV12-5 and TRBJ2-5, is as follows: DARVTQTPRHKVTEMGQEVTMRCQPILGHNTVFWYRQTMMQGLELLAYFRNRAPLDDSGMPKDRFSAEMPDATLATLKIQPSEPRDSAVYFCASGLPRRGLPLYFGPGTRLLVL.

CDR3 DNA sequence: TGTGCCAGCAGTGAGGTGACAGGGGGCAGAGAGGAGCAGTTCTTC. This codes for CASSEVTGGREEQFF. The genes are TRBV2 and TRBJ2-1, with 10 positions matching TRBD1. The trim removed 3 bases at V and 10 bases at J, leaving 9 bases unmatched. CDR1 SNHLY and CDR2 FYNNEI come from the germline V gene. This CDR3 region has 15 residues.

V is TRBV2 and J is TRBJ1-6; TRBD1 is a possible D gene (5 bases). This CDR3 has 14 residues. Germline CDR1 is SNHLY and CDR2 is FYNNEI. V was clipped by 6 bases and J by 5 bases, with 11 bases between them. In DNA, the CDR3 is TGTGCCAGCAGCTGGGGCAGGGATAATTCACCCCTCCACTTT. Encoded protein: CASSWGRDNSPLHF.

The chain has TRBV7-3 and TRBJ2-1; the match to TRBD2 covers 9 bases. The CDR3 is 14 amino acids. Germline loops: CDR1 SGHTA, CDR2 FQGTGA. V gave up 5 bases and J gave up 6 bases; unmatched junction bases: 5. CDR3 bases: TGTGCCAGCAGCCAGGAAGCGGGAGGCAATGAGCAGTTCTTC. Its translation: CASSQEAGGNEQFF.

The chain's CDR3 is CASSLVRDEQFF. CDR3 nucleotide sequence: TGTGCCAGCAGCTTAGTGCGCGATGAGCAGTTCTTC. The chain links TRBV7-6 to TRBJ2-1; unclear D gene. This CDR3 contains 12 residues. CDR1 is SGHVS and CDR2 is FNYEAQ in the germline V gene. V lost 1 base to trimming and J lost 8 bases, with 6 bases between them.

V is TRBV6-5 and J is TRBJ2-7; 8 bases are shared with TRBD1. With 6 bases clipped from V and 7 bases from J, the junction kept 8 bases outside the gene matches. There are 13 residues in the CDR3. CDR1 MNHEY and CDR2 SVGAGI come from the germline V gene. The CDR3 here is CASRGQESGEQYF. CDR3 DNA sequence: TGTGCCAGCAGGGGACAGGAGAGTGGTGAGCAGTACTTC.

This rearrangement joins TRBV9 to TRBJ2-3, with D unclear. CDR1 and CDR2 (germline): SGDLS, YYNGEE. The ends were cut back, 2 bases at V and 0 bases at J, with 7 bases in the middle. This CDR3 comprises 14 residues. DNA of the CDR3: TGTGCCAGCAGCGTCAGACACAGCACAGATACGCAGTATTTT. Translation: CASSVRHSTDTQYF.

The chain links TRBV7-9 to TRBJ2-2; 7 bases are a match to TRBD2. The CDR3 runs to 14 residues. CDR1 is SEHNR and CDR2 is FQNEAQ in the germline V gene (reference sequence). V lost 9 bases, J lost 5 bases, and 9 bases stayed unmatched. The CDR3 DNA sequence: TGTGCCAGTATAAGGCCTAGCGGTACCGGGGAGCTGTTTTTT. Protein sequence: CASIRPSGTGELFF.

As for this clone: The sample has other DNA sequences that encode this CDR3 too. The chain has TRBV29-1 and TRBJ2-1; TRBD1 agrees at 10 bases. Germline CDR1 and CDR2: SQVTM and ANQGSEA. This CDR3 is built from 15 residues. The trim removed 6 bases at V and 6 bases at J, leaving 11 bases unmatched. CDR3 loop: CSVTRDRGAPNEQFF. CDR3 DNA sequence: TGCAGCGTGACCCGGGACAGGGGAGCCCCCAATGAGCAGTTCTTC.

The CDR3 sequence is CASSQAVSSYNEQFF. The CDR3 DNA follows: TGTGCCAGCAGCCAAGCGGTGAGCTCCTACAATGAGCAGTTCTTC. This chain links TRBV14 with TRBJ2-1; D is unclear. Germline assignment: CDR1 SGHDN and CDR2 FVKESK. V was trimmed by 1 base and J by 0 bases, leaving 7 bases between them. The CDR3 runs to 15 residues.

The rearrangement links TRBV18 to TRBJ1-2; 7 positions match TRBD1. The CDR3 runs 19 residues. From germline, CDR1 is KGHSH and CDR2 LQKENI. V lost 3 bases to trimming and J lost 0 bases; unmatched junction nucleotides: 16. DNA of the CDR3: TGTGCCAGCTCACCCCCGGGACAGATCCCTAATTTAGCTAACTATGGCTACACCTTC. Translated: CASSPPGQIPNLANYGYTF.

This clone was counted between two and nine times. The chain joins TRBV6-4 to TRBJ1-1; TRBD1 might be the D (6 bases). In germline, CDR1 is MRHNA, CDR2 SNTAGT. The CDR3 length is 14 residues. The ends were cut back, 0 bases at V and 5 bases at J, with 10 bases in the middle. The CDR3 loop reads CASSDSSRGTEAFF. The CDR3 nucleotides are TGTGCCAGCAGTGACTCGTCCAGGGGAACTGAAGCTTTCTTT.

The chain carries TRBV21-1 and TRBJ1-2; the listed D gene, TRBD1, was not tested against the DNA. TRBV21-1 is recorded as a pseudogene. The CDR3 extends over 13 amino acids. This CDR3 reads CASSPLGRKGYTF. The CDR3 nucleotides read TGTGCCAGCAGCCCCCTGGGGCGGAAAGGCTACACCTTC.

CDR3: CASSQRGIAYEQYF. The CDR3 nucleotides read TGTGCCAGCAGCCAAAGGGGAATCGCCTACGAGCAGTACTTC. V gene TRBV27 combines with J gene TRBJ2-7; D perhaps matches TRBD1 (5 bases). Germline loops: CDR1 MNHEY, CDR2 SMNVEV (reference sequence). The CDR3 has 14 residues. Deletions cut 6 bases from V and 2 bases from J, with 14 bases between.

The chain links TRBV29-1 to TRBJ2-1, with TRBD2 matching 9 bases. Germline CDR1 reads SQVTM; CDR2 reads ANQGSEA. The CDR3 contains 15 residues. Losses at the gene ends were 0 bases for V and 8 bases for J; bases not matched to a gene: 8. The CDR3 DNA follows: TGCAGCGTTGAAGAAGGAGCGGGGGGCGGAGATGAGCAGTTCTTC. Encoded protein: CSVEEGAGGGDEQFF.

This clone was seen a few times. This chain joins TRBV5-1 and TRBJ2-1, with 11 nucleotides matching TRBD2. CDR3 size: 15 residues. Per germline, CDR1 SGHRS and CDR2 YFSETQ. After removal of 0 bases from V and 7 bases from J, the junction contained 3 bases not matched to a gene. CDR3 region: CASSLVASGRNEQFF. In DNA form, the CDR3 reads TGCGCCAGCAGCTTGGTGGCTAGCGGGAGGAATGAGCAGTTCTTC.

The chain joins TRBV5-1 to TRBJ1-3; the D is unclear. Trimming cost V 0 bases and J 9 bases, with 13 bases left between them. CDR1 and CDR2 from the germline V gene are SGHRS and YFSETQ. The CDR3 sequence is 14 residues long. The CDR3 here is CASSLGETIGTIYF. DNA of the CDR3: TGCGCCAGCAGCTTGGGCGAAACGATTGGCACCATATATTTT.

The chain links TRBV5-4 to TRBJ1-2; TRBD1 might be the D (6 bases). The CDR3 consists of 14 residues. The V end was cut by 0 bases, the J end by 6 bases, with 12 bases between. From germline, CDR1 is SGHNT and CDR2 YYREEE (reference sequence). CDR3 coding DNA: TGTGCCAGCAGCTTGGTTTCGGGGGGCGATGGCTACACCTTC. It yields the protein CASSLVSGGDGYTF.

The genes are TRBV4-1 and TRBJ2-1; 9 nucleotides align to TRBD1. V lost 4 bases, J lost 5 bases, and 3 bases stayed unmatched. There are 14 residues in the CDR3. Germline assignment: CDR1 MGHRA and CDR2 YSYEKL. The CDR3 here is CASSPRQGDNEQFF. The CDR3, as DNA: TGCGCCAGCAGCCCTAGACAGGGGGACAATGAGCAGTTCTTC.